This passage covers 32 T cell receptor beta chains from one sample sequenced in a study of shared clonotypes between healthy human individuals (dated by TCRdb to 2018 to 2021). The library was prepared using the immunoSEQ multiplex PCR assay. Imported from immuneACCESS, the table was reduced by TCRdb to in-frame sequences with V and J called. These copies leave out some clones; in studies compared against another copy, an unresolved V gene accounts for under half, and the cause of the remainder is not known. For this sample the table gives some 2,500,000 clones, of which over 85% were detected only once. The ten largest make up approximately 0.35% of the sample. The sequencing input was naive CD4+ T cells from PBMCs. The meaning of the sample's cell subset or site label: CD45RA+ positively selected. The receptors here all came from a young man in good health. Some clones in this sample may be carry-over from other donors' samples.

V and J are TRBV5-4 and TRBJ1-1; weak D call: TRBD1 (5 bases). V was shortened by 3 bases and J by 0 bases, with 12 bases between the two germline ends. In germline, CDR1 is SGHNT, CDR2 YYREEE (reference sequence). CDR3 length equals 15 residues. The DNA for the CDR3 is TGTGCCAGCAGCTCCAGGGTCTCTCTGAACACTGAAGCTTTCTTT. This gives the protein CASSSRVSLNTEAFF.

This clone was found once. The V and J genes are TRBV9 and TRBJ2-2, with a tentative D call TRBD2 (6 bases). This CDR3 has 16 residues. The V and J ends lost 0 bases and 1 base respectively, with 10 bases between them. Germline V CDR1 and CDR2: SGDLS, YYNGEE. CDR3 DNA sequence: TGTGCCAGCAGCGTAGCTGGAGGGCTGAACACCGGGGAGCTGTTTTTT. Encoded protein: CASSVAGGLNTGELFF.

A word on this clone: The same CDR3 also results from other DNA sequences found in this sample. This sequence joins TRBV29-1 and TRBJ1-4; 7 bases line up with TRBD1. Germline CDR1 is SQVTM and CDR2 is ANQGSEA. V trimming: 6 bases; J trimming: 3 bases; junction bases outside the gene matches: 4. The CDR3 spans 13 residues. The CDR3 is CSVTGRANEKLFF. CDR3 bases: TGCAGCGTGACAGGGAGAGCTAATGAAAAACTGTTTTTT.

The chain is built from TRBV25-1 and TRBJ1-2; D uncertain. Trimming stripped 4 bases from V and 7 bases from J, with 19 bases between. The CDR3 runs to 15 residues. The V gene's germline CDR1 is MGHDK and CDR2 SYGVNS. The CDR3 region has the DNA TGTGCCAGCAGTGGCCTGGAGGCCCCCTGGGGTGGCTACACCTTC. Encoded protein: CASSGLEAPWGGYTF.

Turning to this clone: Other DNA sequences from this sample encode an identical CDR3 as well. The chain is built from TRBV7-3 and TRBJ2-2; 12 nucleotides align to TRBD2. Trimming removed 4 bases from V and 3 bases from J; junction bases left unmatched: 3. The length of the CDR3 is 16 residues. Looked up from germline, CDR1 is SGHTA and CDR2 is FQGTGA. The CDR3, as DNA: TGTGCCAGCAGCTCCCTAGCGGGAGGGTACACCGGGGAGCTGTTTTTT. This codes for CASSSLAGGYTGELFF. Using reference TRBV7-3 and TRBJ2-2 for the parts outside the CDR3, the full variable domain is GAGVSQTPSNKVTEKGKYVELRCDPISGHTALYWYRQSLGQGPEFLIYFQGTGAADDSGLPNDRFFAVRPEGSVSTLKIQRTERGDSAVYLCASSSLAGGYTGELFFGEGSRLTVL.

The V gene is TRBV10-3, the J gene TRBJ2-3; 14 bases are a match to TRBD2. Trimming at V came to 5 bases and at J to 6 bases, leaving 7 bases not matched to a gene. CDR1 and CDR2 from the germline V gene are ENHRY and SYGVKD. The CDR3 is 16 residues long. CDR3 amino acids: CAISRAGLAGEDTQYF. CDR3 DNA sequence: TGTGCCATCAGTCGCGCGGGACTAGCGGGAGAGGATACGCAGTATTTT.

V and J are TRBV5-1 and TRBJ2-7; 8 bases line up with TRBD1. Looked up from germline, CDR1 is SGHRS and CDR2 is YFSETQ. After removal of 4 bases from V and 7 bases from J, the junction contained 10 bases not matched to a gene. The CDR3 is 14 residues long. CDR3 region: CASSAQTGVEEQYF. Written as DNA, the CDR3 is TGCGCCAGCAGCGCCCAGACAGGGGTGGAAGAGCAGTACTTC.

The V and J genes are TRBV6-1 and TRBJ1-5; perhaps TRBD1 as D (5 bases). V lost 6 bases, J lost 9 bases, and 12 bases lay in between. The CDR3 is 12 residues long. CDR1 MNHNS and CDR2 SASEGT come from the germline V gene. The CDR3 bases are TGTGCCAGCAGGGGGCTTATGGTGCCCCAGCATTTT. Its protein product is CASRGLMVPQHF.

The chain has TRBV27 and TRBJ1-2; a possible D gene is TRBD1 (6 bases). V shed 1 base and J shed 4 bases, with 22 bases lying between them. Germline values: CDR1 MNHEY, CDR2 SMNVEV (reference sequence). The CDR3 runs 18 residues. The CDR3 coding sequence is TGTGCCAGCAGTTTATTTGGCAAAGGGACACTGAGAATCTATGGCTACACCTTC. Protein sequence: CASSLFGKGTLRIYGYTF.

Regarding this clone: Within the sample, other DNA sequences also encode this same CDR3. The CDR3 nucleotides are TGTGCCAGCAGCGTAGCGGAGGGGAGCACAGATACGCAGTATTTT. Its protein is CASSVAEGSTDTQYF. The chain employs TRBV9 and TRBJ2-3; D possibly corresponds to TRBD2 (6 bases). CDR3 length equals 15 residues. Trimming cost V 0 bases and J 0 bases, with 8 bases left between them. The germline CDR1 and CDR2 sequences are SGDLS and YYNGEE. Full variable domain (rest looked up from reference TRBV9 and TRBJ2-3): DSGVTQTPKHLITATGQRVTLRCSPRSGDLSVYWYQQSLDQGLQFLIQYYNGEERAKGNILERFSAQQFPDLHSELNLSSLELGDSALYFCASSVAEGSTDTQYFGPGTRLTVL.

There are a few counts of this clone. CDR3 sequence (DNA): TGTGCCTGGAGCCAACTACAGGCCGAAGCTTTCTTT. Protein sequence: CAWSQLQAEAFF. V gene TRBV30 combines with J gene TRBJ1-1, with TRBD1 as a possible D gene (5 bases). V lost 3 bases, J lost 8 bases, and 13 bases lay in between. Germline CDR1 reads GTSNPN; CDR2 reads SVGIG (reference sequence). The CDR3 loop spans 12 amino acids. The full variable domain, its missing parts supplied by reference TRBV30 and TRBJ1-1, is SQTIHQWPATLVQPVGSPLSLECTVEGTSNPNLYWYRQAAGRGLQLLFYSVGIGQISSEVPQNLSASRPQDRQFILSSKKLLLSDSGFYLCAWSQLQAEAFFGQGTRLTVV.

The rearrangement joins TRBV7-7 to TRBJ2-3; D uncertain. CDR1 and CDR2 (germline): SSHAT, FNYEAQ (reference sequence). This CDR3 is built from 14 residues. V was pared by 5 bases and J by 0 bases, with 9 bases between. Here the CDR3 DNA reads TGTGCCAGCAGCCCGACTGGAAGCACAGATACGCAGTATTTT. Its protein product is CASSPTGSTDTQYF.

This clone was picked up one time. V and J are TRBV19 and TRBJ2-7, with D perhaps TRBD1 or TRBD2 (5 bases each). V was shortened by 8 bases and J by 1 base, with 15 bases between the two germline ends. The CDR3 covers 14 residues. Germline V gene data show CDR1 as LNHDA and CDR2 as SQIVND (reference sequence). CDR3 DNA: TGTGCCAGTGGACGGGGCGAGAAGTCCTACGAGCAGTACTTC. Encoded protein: CASGRGEKSYEQYF. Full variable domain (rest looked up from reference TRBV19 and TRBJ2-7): DGGITQSPKYLFRKEGQNVTLSCEQNLNHDAMYWYRQDPGQGLRLIYYSQIVNDFQKGDIAEGYSVSREKKESFPLTVTSAQKNPTAFYLCASGRGEKSYEQYFGPGTRLTVT.

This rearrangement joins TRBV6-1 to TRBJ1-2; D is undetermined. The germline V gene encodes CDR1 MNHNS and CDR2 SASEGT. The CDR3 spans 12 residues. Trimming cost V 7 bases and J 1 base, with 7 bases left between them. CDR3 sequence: CASNRFNYGYTF. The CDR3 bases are TGTGCCAGCAACAGATTTAACTATGGCTACACCTTC.

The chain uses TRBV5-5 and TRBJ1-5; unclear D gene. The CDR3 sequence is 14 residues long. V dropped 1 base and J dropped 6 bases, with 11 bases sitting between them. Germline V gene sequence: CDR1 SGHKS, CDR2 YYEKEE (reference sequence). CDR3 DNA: TGTGCCAGCAGCTTGTACAGCCAAGCTCAGCCCCAGCATTTT. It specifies CASSLYSQAQPQHF.

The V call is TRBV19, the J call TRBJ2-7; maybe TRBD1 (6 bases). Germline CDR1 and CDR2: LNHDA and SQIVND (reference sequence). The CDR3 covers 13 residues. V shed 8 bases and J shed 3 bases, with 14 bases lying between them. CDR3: CASGGGRGYEQYF. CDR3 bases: TGTGCCAGTGGCGGAGGCAGGGGCTACGAGCAGTACTTC.

The CDR3 coding sequence is TGTGCCAGCAGCTTAAGGATTAGCTCCTACGAGCAGTACTTC. Its translation is CASSLRISSYEQYF. The chain links TRBV5-8 to TRBJ2-7; D gene unclear. The CDR3 consists of 14 residues. Germline CDR1 SGHTS, CDR2 YDEGEE. With 2 bases removed from V and 0 bases from J, the gap between germline ends came to 9 bases.

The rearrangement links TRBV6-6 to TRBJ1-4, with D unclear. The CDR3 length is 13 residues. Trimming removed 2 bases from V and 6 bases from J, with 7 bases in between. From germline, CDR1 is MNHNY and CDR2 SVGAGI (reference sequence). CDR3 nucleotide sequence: TGTGCCAGCAGTTACGAGACGTATGAAAAACTGTTTTTT. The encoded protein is CASSYETYEKLFF.

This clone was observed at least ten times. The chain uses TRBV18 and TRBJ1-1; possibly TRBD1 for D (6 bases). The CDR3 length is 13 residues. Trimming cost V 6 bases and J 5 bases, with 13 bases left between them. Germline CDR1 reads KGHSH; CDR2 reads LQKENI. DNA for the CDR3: TGTGCCAGCTCCTCAACAGGGAATACTGAAGCTTTCTTT. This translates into CASSSTGNTEAFF.

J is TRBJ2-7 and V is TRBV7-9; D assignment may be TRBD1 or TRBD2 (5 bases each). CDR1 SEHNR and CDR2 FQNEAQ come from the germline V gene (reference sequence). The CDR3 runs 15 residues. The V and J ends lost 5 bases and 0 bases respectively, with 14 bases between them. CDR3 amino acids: CASSPGRGSSYEQYF. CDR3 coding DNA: TGTGCCAGCAGCCCAGGGAGAGGGAGCTCCTACGAGCAGTACTTC.

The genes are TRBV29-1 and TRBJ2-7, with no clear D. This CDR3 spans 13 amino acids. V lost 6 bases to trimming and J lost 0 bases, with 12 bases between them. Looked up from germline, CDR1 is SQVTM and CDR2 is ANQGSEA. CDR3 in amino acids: CSVRVLSSYEQYF. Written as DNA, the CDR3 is TGCAGCGTCCGTGTCCTAAGCTCCTACGAGCAGTACTTC.

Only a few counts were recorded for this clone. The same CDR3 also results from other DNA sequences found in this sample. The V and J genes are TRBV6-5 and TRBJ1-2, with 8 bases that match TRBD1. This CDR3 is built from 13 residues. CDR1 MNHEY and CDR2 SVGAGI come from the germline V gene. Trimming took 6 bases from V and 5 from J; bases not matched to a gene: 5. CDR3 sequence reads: CASSRTGGYGYTF. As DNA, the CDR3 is TGTGCCAGCAGCCGAACAGGGGGATATGGCTACACCTTC.

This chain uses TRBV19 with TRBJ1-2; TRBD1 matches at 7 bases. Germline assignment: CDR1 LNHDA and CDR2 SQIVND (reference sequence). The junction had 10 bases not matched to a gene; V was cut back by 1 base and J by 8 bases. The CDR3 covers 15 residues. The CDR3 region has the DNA TGTGCCAGTAGTATAGGCCCCGGGACAGCTGACGGCTACACCTTC. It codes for CASSIGPGTADGYTF.

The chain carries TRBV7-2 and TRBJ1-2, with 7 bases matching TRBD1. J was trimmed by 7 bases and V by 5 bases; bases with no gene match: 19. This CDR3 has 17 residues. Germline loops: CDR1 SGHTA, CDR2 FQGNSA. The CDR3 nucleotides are TGTGCCAGCAGCCCTCAAGGACAGGCCAGAAAGGGGAGTGGCTACACCTTC. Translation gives CASSPQGQARKGSGYTF.

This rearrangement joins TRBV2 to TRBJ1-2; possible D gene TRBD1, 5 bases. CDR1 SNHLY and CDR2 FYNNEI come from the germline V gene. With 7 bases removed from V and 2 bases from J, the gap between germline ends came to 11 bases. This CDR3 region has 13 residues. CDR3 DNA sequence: TGTGCCAGCATCGGGACGGCGAACTATGGCTACACCTTC. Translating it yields CASIGTANYGYTF.

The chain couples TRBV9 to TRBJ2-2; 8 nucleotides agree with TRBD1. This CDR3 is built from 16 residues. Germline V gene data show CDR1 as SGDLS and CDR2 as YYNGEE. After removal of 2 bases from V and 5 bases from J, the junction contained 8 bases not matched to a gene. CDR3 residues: CASSVPDRGKTGELFF. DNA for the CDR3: TGTGCCAGCAGCGTTCCAGACAGGGGAAAGACCGGGGAGCTGTTTTTT.

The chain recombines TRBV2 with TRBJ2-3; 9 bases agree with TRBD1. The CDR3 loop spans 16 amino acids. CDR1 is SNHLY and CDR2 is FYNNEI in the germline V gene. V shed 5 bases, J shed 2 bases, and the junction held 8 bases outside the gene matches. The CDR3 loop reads CASSKTGTGPTDTQYF. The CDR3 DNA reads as TGTGCCAGCAGTAAAACCGGGACAGGGCCCACAGATACGCAGTATTTT.

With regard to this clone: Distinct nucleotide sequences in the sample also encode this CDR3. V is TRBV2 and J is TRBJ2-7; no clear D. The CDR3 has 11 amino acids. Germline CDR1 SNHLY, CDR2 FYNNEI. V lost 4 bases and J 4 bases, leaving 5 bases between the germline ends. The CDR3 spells CASSVKYEQYF. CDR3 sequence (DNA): TGTGCCAGCAGTGTGAAGTACGAGCAGTACTTC.

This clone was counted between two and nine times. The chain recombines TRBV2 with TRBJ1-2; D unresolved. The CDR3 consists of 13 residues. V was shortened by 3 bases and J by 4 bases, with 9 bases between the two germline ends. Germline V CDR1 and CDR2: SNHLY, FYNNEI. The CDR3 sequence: CASSDAGPYGYTF. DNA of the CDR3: TGTGCCAGCAGTGATGCCGGACCCTATGGCTACACCTTC.

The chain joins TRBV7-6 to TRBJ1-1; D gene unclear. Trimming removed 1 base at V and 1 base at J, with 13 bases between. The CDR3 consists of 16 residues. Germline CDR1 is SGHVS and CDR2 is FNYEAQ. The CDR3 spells CASSLGSPWTNTEAFF. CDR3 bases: TGTGCCAGCAGCTTAGGATCCCCTTGGACGAACACTGAAGCTTTCTTT.

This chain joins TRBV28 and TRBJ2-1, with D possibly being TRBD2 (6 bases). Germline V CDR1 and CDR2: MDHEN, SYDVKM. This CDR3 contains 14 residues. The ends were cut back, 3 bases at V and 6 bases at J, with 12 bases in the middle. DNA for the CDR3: TGTGCCAGCAGTTTCATTAGCGGTGGCAATGAGCAGTTCTTC. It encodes CASSFISGGNEQFF.

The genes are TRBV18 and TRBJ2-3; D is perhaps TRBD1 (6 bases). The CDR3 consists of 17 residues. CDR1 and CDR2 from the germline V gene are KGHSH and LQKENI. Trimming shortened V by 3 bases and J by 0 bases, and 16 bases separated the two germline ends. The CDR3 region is CASSPTLRGHSTDTQYF. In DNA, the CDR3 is TGTGCCAGCTCACCGACCTTGAGGGGACACAGCACAGATACGCAGTATTTT. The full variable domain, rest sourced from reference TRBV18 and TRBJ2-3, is NAGVMQNPRHLVRRRGQEARLRCSPMKGHSHVYWYRQLPEEGLKFMVYLQKENIIDESGMPKERFSAEFPKEGPSILRIQQVVRGDSAAYFCASSPTLRGHSTDTQYFGPGTRLTVL.